The 27 T cell receptor beta chains given below trace back to one sample, sequenced in a study of blood T cell repertoires in COVID-19. Libraries were prepared by immunoSEQ multiplex PCR; TCRdb keeps only in-frame clonotypes and omits some of them. The table lists fewer than 200,000 clones, approximately 86% of them singletons. Material: peripheral blood. These TCRs come from a man over 45 with active or convalescent COVID-19.

This sequence joins TRBV6-5 and TRBJ1-5; possible D gene TRBD1, 5 bases. The CDR3 runs 13 residues. Trimming pared 8 bases from V and 5 bases from J, leaving 13 bases between. The germline CDR1 and CDR2 sequences are MNHEY and SVGAGI. CDR3 region: CASQTAGHQPQHF. The CDR3 bases are TGTGCCAGCCAGACCGCGGGGCATCAGCCCCAGCATTTT.

Of note for this clone: The junction shows a germline mismatch at one end, possibly a read error. The gene calls are TRBV29-1 and TRBJ2-5; TRBD2 agrees at 11 bases. This CDR3 is 14 amino acids long. CDR1 and CDR2 (germline): SQVTM, ANQGSEA. CDR3 amino acids: CSAELAGVQETQYF. The CDR3, as DNA: TGCAGCGCTGAACTAGCGGGGGTCCAAGAGACCCAGTACTTC.

In nucleotides, the CDR3 is TGTGCCATCAACCAGGGATACACAGATACGCAGTATTTT. Its translation: CAINQGYTDTQYF. The V call is TRBV10-3, the J call TRBJ2-3, with D possibly TRBD1 on 5 matching bases. The CDR3 runs 13 residues. V lost 7 bases, J lost 2 bases, and 10 bases lay in between. The germline CDR1 and CDR2 sequences are ENHRY and SYGVKD.

This clone was seen only once. This chain links TRBV6-5 with TRBJ1-2; 7 nucleotides agree with TRBD1. This CDR3 contains 14 residues. The junction had 9 bases not matched to a gene; V was cut back by 8 bases and J by 3 bases. CDR1 MNHEY and CDR2 SVGAGI come from the germline V gene. The CDR3 region is CASRRQGGDYGYTF. CDR3 in DNA: TGTGCCAGCCGAAGACAGGGAGGCGACTATGGCTACACCTTC.

The chain is built from TRBV7-7 and TRBJ2-5; 11 bases are shared with TRBD2. CDR3 length: 15 amino acids. The junction had 5 bases not matched to a gene; V was cut back by 4 bases and J by 4 bases. Germline V gene data show CDR1 as SSHAT and CDR2 as FNYEAQ (reference sequence). CDR3: CASSSLAGVGETQYF. In nucleotides, the CDR3 is TGTGCCAGCAGCTCACTAGCGGGAGTAGGAGAGACCCAGTACTTC.

The CDR3 bases are TGTGCCAGCAGTGAATCGGTAGGACCCATCCGGGAGGAGCAGTACTTC. This sequence encodes CASSESVGPIREEQYF. V is TRBV25-1 and J is TRBJ2-7, with D possibly matching TRBD2 (6 bases). Deletions cut 1 base from V and 7 bases from J, with 20 bases between. Germline CDR1 MGHDK, CDR2 SYGVNS. This CDR3 comprises 16 residues.

This clone was counted a single time. This chain connects TRBV3-1 (or the pseudogene TRBV3-2) to TRBJ1-2; 10 bases match TRBD1. The CDR3 loop spans 15 amino acids. V was clipped by 5 bases and J by 3 bases; unmatched bases: 6. Germline V gene lookup returns CDR1 LGHDT and CDR2 YNNKEL (reference sequence). The CDR3 sequence: CASSSRDRGYYGYTF. CDR3 in DNA: TGTGCCAGCAGCTCAAGGGACAGGGGTTACTATGGCTACACCTTC.

The chain carries TRBV20-1 and TRBJ1-1, with no clear D. The CDR3 covers 11 residues. Germline CDR1 DFQATT, CDR2 SNEGSKA (reference sequence). The V gene lost 6 bases and the J gene lost 3 bases, with 8 bases spanning the gap. The CDR3 DNA follows: TGCAGTGCCCCCCAGTACACTGAAGCTTTCTTT. Translating it yields CSAPQYTEAFF.

The V and J genes are TRBV21-1 and TRBJ1-5; TRBD1 reflects the table's D call only, with no check against the DNA. TRBV21-1 is given as a pseudogene. The CDR3 sequence is 14 residues long. The CDR3: CASRTARDNQPQHF. CDR3 nucleotides: TGTGCCAGCAGGACAGCCAGGGACAATCAGCCCCAGCATTTT.

This clone was observed at least ten times. This chain joins TRBV5-4 and TRBJ2-3, with a weak D call TRBD2 (5 bases). The V gene's germline CDR1 is SGHNT and CDR2 YYREEE (reference sequence). The CDR3 consists of 17 residues. Trimming shortened V by 4 bases and J by 1 base, and 19 bases separated the two germline ends. CDR3 sequence reads: CASSQFSGITGTDTQYF. The CDR3, as DNA: TGTGCCAGCAGCCAATTCTCCGGGATCACGGGCACAGATACGCAGTATTTT.

The rearrangement joins TRBV18 to TRBJ1-6; D unclear. Germline lookup yields CDR1 KGHSH and CDR2 LQKENI. Deletions cut 2 bases from V and 6 bases from J, with 5 bases between. The CDR3 runs to 13 residues. The CDR3 region has the DNA TGTGCCAGCTCACCAGGGAGTAATTCACCCCTCCACTTT. The encoded protein is CASSPGSNSPLHF.

The V and J genes are TRBV24-1 and TRBJ2-1; 8 nucleotides line up with TRBD2. V lost 0 bases, J lost 8 bases, and 8 bases stayed unmatched. Germline CDR1 and CDR2: KGHDR and SFDVKD. The CDR3 sequence is 16 residues long. The CDR3 DNA follows: TGTGCCACCAGTGATTTGAGGGTAGCGGGATTAGATGAGCAGTTCTTC. It yields the protein CATSDLRVAGLDEQFF.

The rearrangement links TRBV19 to TRBJ1-5, with D possibly matching TRBD1 (5 bases). Trimming took off 5 bases at V and 2 bases at J, with 13 bases between the two ends. In germline, CDR1 is LNHDA, CDR2 SQIVND (reference sequence). This CDR3 has 15 residues. CDR3 protein: CASSRTGQGNQPQHF. In DNA form, the CDR3 reads TGTGCCAGTAGTCGTACAGGTCAAGGCAATCAGCCCCAGCATTTT. Looking up the rest from reference TRBV19 and TRBJ1-5 gives the full variable domain: DGGITQSPKYLFRKEGQNVTLSCEQNLNHDAMYWYRQDPGQGLRLIYYSQIVNDFQKGDIAEGYSVSREKKESFPLTVTSAQKNPTAFYLCASSRTGQGNQPQHFGDGTRLSIL.

The table lists this clone with a count of one. The rearrangement links TRBV28 to TRBJ2-3; 7 bases agree with TRBD2. The length of the CDR3 is 14 residues. The germline V gene encodes CDR1 MDHEN and CDR2 SYDVKM. Trimming removed 7 bases from V and 2 bases from J; junction bases left unmatched: 6. CDR3 in amino acids: CASISGASTDTQYF. The CDR3 DNA sequence: TGTGCCAGCATCAGCGGGGCCTCCACAGATACGCAGTATTTT.

A word on this clone: At one end, the junction sequence differs from germline, possibly due to a read error. This sequence joins TRBV18 and TRBJ2-7; possibly TRBD1 for D (6 bases). The CDR3 length is 14 residues. CDR1 KGHSH and CDR2 LQKENI come from the germline V gene. The DNA of the CDR3 is TGTGCCAGCTCACCACAGACAGGCGGCACCGGGGAGAACTTC. This sequence encodes CASSPQTGGTGENF. Full variable domain (missing parts from reference TRBV18 and TRBJ2-7): NAGVMQNPRHLVRRRGQEARLRCSPMKGHSHVYWYRQLPEEGLKFMVYLQKENIIDESGMPKERFSAEFPKEGPSILRIQQVVRGDSAAYFCASSPQTGGTGENFGPGTRLTVT.

The rearrangement joins TRBV3-1 (or the pseudogene TRBV3-2) to TRBJ1-6, with TRBD1 as a possible D gene (5 bases). CDR3 length: 22 residues. The V end lost 0 bases, the J end lost 5 bases, and 29 bases lay between the germline ends. Germline CDR1 reads LGHDT; CDR2 reads YNNKEL (reference sequence). The CDR3 reads CASSQEDLSSWFKGFDNSPLHF. The CDR3 coding sequence is TGTGCCAGCAGCCAAGAAGATTTGAGTTCTTGGTTTAAGGGGTTTGATAATTCACCCCTCCACTTT.

V is TRBV9 and J is TRBJ1-3; TRBD1 matches 7 bases. Looked up from germline, CDR1 is SGDLS and CDR2 is YYNGEE. The CDR3 loop spans 16 amino acids. V shed 0 bases and J 3 bases; nucleotides not matched to a gene: 6. CDR3 nucleotides: TGTGCCAGCAGCGTAGGTGACCAGGGGGGTGGAAACACCATATATTTT. Protein sequence: CASSVGDQGGGNTIYF.

V and J are TRBV5-1 and TRBJ1-1; 10 nucleotides line up with TRBD1. Germline V gives CDR1 SGHRS, CDR2 YFSETQ. The CDR3 loop spans 16 amino acids. The V gene end was trimmed by 5 bases and the J gene end by 2 bases; junction bases not matched to a gene: 9. CDR3 sequence reads: CASRLTGGTRNTEAFF. DNA for the CDR3: TGCGCCAGCAGGTTGACAGGGGGCACCCGAAACACTGAAGCTTTCTTT.

The rearrangement uses TRBV6-6 and TRBJ1-1; weak D call: TRBD1 (5 bases). Between the trimmed V and J ends, which lost 2 bases and 5 bases, there was a span of 9 bases. Germline-derived CDR1 and CDR2 are MNHNY and SVGAGI (reference sequence). The CDR3 extends over 13 amino acids. The CDR3 sequence: CASSYSRATEAFF. CDR3 DNA: TGTGCCAGCAGTTACAGCAGGGCGACTGAAGCTTTCTTT.

This clone was seen just once. The J gene is TRBJ2-7, the V gene TRBV6-6; D not resolved. V was pared by 8 bases and J by 5 bases, with 13 bases between. The germline V gene encodes CDR1 MNHNY and CDR2 SVGAGI (reference sequence). The CDR3 runs 12 residues. This CDR3 is CASQRSTDEQYF. In DNA form, the CDR3 reads TGTGCCAGCCAAAGGTCTACAGACGAGCAGTACTTC.

V gene TRBV2 combines with J gene TRBJ1-1; 10 nucleotides align to TRBD1. Trimming took 8 bases from V and 8 from J; bases not matched to a gene: 5. CDR1 SNHLY and CDR2 FYNNEI come from the germline V gene. The CDR3 contains 12 residues. The chain's CDR3 is CASGGQGIEAFF. CDR3 coding DNA: TGTGCCAGCGGGGGACAGGGGATAGAAGCTTTCTTT.

This chain joins TRBV5-4 and TRBJ2-1, with 11 bases that match TRBD2. The CDR3 loop spans 15 amino acids. The V gene end was trimmed by 5 bases and the J gene end by 2 bases; junction bases not matched to a gene: 3. Germline loops: CDR1 SGHNT, CDR2 YYREEE (reference sequence). In nucleotides, the CDR3 is TGTGCCAGCAGTAGCGGGAGGGGGCCCTACAATGAGCAGTTCTTC. This encodes CASSSGRGPYNEQFF.

The chain carries TRBV28 and TRBJ1-2, with D unresolved. This CDR3 spans 13 amino acids. Germline values: CDR1 MDHEN, CDR2 SYDVKM. Trimming took off 4 bases at V and 4 bases at J, with 10 bases between the two ends. As DNA, the CDR3 is TGTGCCAGCAGTTCACAGCCATTCTATGGCTACACCTTC. Protein product: CASSSQPFYGYTF.

The chain links TRBV3-1 (or the pseudogene TRBV3-2) to TRBJ1-1; tentative D call: TRBD1 (5 bases). There are 13 residues in the CDR3. V was pared by 1 base and J by 11 bases, with 14 bases between. Germline lookup yields CDR1 LGHDT and CDR2 YNNKEL (reference sequence). As DNA, the CDR3 is TGTGCCAGCAGCCAAGCCGGGACGGGGGAGGCTTTCTTT. Translated, it gives CASSQAGTGEAFF.

This chain connects TRBV11-2 to TRBJ2-3, with 9 bases identical to TRBD2. The J segment lost 4 bases and the V segment lost 1 base, leaving 6 bases of the junction unmatched. There are 16 residues in the CDR3. Per the germline V gene, CDR1 is SGHAT and CDR2 is FQNNGV. The CDR3 sequence: CASSLVSGSMADTQYF. CDR3 nucleotides: TGTGCCAGCAGCTTAGTTAGCGGGAGTATGGCAGATACGCAGTATTTT.

The chain uses TRBV6-5 and TRBJ2-7, with 9 bases that match TRBD1. Germline CDR1 MNHEY, CDR2 SVGAGI. The ends lost 4 bases at V and 0 bases at J; junction bases unmatched: 4. CDR3 length equals 15 residues. The DNA of the CDR3 is TGTGCCAGCAGTTCGGGACAGGGCGGCTCCTACGAGCAGTACTTC. It specifies CASSSGQGGSYEQYF.

The chain is built from TRBV6-5 and TRBJ1-2, with D possibly matching TRBD1 (5 bases). Trimming removed 6 bases at V and 2 bases at J, with 16 bases between. CDR1 MNHEY and CDR2 SVGAGI come from the germline V gene. The CDR3 has 15 residues. The CDR3 spells CASRGGEPLNYGYTF. CDR3 sequence (DNA): TGTGCCAGCAGAGGAGGGGAGCCACTCAACTATGGCTACACCTTC.